The 16 T cell receptor beta chains below come from one sample, sequenced in a study of somatic mutations in cytotoxic T cells in rheumatoid arthritis. Using immunoSEQ multiplex PCR, the repertoire was profiled, and TCRdb retains in-frame clones only, with some absent. This sample carries fewer than 20,000 clones, 70% to 75% of them seen once, and the ten largest clones take less than 25%. The sequencing sample was made of CD8+ T cells sorted from blood. All receptors come from a woman in her fifties or sixties in good health.

This chain uses TRBV7-9 with TRBJ2-7, with 8 nucleotides matching TRBD2. There are 14 residues in the CDR3. From germline, CDR1 is SEHNR and CDR2 FQNEAQ (reference sequence). The V and J ends lost 5 bases and 4 bases, in that order; junction bases with no gene match: 7. CDR3 sequence (DNA): TGTGCCAGCAGCCCCCGGTTAGCGGGGTACGAGCAGTACTTC. Its protein product is CASSPRLAGYEQYF.

The chain has TRBV6-1 and TRBJ2-7; the match to TRBD1 covers 9 bases. CDR3 size: 15 residues. CDR1 and CDR2 from the germline V gene are MNHNS and SASEGT. V shed 6 bases, J shed 5 bases, and the junction held 11 bases outside the gene matches. The CDR3 region has the DNA TGTGCCAGCAGGGTCTCCCGGGACAGGGACCACGAGCAGTACTTC. It yields the protein CASRVSRDRDHEQYF.

The chain carries TRBV6-4 and TRBJ2-3; maybe TRBD2 (5 bases). V shed 0 bases and J shed 0 bases, with 7 bases lying between them. Germline-derived CDR1 and CDR2 are MRHNA and SNTAGT. The CDR3 sequence is 15 residues long. The CDR3 reads CASSDSTGSTDTQYF. The CDR3 nucleotides read TGTGCCAGCAGTGACTCGACGGGGAGCACAGATACGCAGTATTTT.

V usage is TRBV5-4 and J usage is TRBJ2-7; 11 nucleotides match TRBD1. CDR1 and CDR2 (germline): SGHNT, YYREEE (reference sequence). This CDR3 has 14 residues. Trimming took 4 bases from V and 3 from J; bases not matched to a gene: 3. The CDR3 nucleotides read TGTGCCAGCAGCCCTGGGACAGGGGGCTACGAGCAGTACTTC. Its protein product is CASSPGTGGYEQYF.

The genes are TRBV12-5 and TRBJ2-1; TRBD2 agrees at 8 bases. Germline CDR1 is LGHNT and CDR2 is FRNRAP. After removal of 6 bases from V and 3 bases from J, the junction contained 13 bases not matched to a gene. The CDR3 covers 17 residues. The CDR3 sequence: CASGQPVRLALYNEQFF. The CDR3 DNA sequence: TGTGCTAGTGGCCAACCAGTGAGACTAGCGCTCTACAATGAGCAGTTCTTC.

This clone has more than one count but fewer than ten. The V and J genes are TRBV7-6 and TRBJ1-2; D remains ambiguous. Trimming removed 5 bases from V and 4 bases from J, with 14 bases in between. Germline V gene lookup returns CDR1 SGHVS and CDR2 FNYEAQ. The CDR3 is 14 residues long. This CDR3 reads CASSPIVDGYGYTF. For the CDR3, the DNA is TGTGCCAGCAGCCCGATTGTAGACGGCTATGGCTACACCTTC. Supplemented by reference TRBV7-6 and TRBJ1-2, the full variable domain reads GAGVSQSPRYKVTKRGQDVALRCDPISGHVSLYWYRQALGQGPEFLTYFNYEAQQDKSGLPNDRFSAERPEGSISTLTIQRTEQRDSAMYRCASSPIVDGYGYTFGSGTRLTVV.

The CDR3 protein is CASSPDRGLNTEAFF. The CDR3 DNA follows: TGTGCCAGCAGCCCCGACAGGGGGCTGAACACTGAAGCTTTCTTT. The chain carries TRBV5-5 and TRBJ1-1, with 10 nucleotides matching TRBD1. V lost 4 bases and J lost 0; bases outside the gene matches: 3. The germline CDR1 and CDR2 sequences are SGHKS and YYEKEE (reference sequence). The CDR3 covers 15 residues.

V usage is TRBV27 and J usage is TRBJ2-1; D ambiguous. CDR1 and CDR2 (germline): MNHEY, SMNVEV (reference sequence). Trimming removed 2 bases at V and 5 bases at J, with 1 base between. The CDR3 length is 11 residues. The CDR3 protein is CASSLNNEQFF. DNA of the CDR3: TGTGCCAGCAGTTTAAACAATGAGCAGTTCTTC.

Judged by abundance, this clone is medium-sized. The chain carries TRBV27 and TRBJ2-7, with TRBD1 identical over 7 bases. The CDR3 has 13 amino acids. Germline CDR1 MNHEY, CDR2 SMNVEV (reference sequence). With 5 bases clipped from V and 2 bases from J, the junction kept 3 bases outside the gene matches. The CDR3 nucleotides are TGTGCCAGCAGTCCCGGACAGGCCTACGAGCAGTACTTC. Its protein is CASSPGQAYEQYF.

This clone was observed a few times. The chain recombines TRBV11-2 with TRBJ1-4; no firm D call. Per the germline V gene, CDR1 is SGHAT and CDR2 is FQNNGV. The V end lost 5 bases, the J end lost 8 bases, and 9 bases lay between the germline ends. The CDR3 has 12 amino acids. CDR3 region: CASSDGGEKLFF. Written as DNA, the CDR3 is TGTGCCAGCAGCGACGGAGGAGAAAAACTGTTTTTT. Full variable domain (outside the CDR3, taken from reference TRBV11-2 and TRBJ1-4): EAGVAQSPRYKIIEKRQSVAFWCNPISGHATLYWYQQILGQGPKLLIQFQNNGVVDDSQLPKDRFSAERLKGVDSTLKIQPAKLEDSAVYLCASSDGGEKLFFGSGTQLSVL.

The CDR3 bases are TGTGCCAGCAGCGTACGGGGAGCGGGAGGTGGTACCGGGGAGCTGTTTTTT. It specifies CASSVRGAGGGTGELFF. The J gene is TRBJ2-2, the V gene TRBV9, with 9 bases lining up with TRBD2. V dropped 1 base and J dropped 5; count of bases not matched to a gene: 9. The CDR3 extends over 17 amino acids. In germline, CDR1 is SGDLS, CDR2 YYNGEE.

The chain combines TRBV29-1 with TRBJ2-2; 8 positions match TRBD1. The germline V gene has CDR1 SQVTM and CDR2 ANQGSEA. The CDR3 runs 12 residues. The V gene end was trimmed by 7 bases and the J gene end by 7 bases; junction bases not matched to a gene: 5. Here the CDR3 reads CSALGQGGELFF. CDR3 in DNA: TGCAGCGCCTTAGGACAGGGCGGGGAGCTGTTTTTT.

The chain employs TRBV29-1 and TRBJ1-2; D is unresolved. The germline gives CDR1 SQVTM, CDR2 ANQGSEA. With 3 bases removed from V and 1 base from J, the gap between germline ends came to 12 bases. This CDR3 is 14 amino acids long. CDR3 coding DNA: TGCAGCGTTGAGGACGCATCCTTTAACTATGGCTACACCTTC. It yields the protein CSVEDASFNYGYTF.

The gene calls are TRBV11-2 and TRBJ2-1, with D possibly matching TRBD2 (5 bases). CDR3 size: 15 residues. Trimming stripped 0 bases from V and 5 bases from J, with 11 bases between. CDR1 and CDR2 (germline): SGHAT, FQNNGV. CDR3 residues: CASSLDGSSNNEQFF. In DNA form, the CDR3 reads TGTGCCAGCAGCTTAGACGGGTCTAGCAACAATGAGCAGTTCTTC.

The J gene is TRBJ2-7, the V gene TRBV5-4, with TRBD1 matching over 11 bases. Unmatched junction bases numbered 5, after V lost 4 bases and J lost 2 bases. CDR1 is SGHNT, CDR2 YYREEE, per germline (reference sequence). The CDR3 is 15 amino acids. The CDR3 sequence is CASSPGTGGTYEQYF. CDR3 DNA: TGTGCCAGCAGCCCAGGGACAGGGGGAACCTACGAGCAGTACTTC.

To note about this clone: The junction differs from germline at one of its ends, possibly a read error. Written as DNA, the CDR3 is TGTGCCAGCAGCCTAGCTCTAGCGGAGCCCTACAATGAGCAGTTCTTC. It is translated as CASSLALAEPYNEQFF. This sequence joins TRBV7-6 and TRBJ2-1; TRBD2 matches 7 bases. Germline CDR1 is SGHVS and CDR2 is FNYEAQ. This CDR3 has 16 amino acids. Supplemented by reference TRBV7-6 and TRBJ2-1, the full variable domain reads GAGVSQSPRYKVTKRGQDVALRCDPISGHVSLYWYRQALGQGPEFLTYFNYEAQQDKSGLPNDRFSAERPEGSISTLTIQRTEQRDSAMYRCASSLALAEPYNEQFFGPGTRLTVL.